This TCR beta chain came from a study of immune evolution from preneoplasia to lung adenocarcinoma. Regarding the study as a whole: Later-stage lesions appeared to have more T cells, more diversity, less clonality. Compared with EGFR-mutant or double wild-type lesions, KRAS-mutant nodules were more clonal.

Between about 2014 and 2018, patients underwent resection in Japan or China. V shed 6 bases and J shed 2 bases, with 9 bases lying between them. The length of the CDR3 is 13 residues. Per germline, CDR1 MNHEY and CDR2 SMNVEV (reference sequence). Some clones are missing from TCRdb's copy, which holds only in-frame ones; the method was immunoSEQ multiplex PCR. The sample records roughly 5,700 clones, roughly 78% being singletons. This clone qualifies as large. Antigen specificity is unknown. The receptor's source is a person aged 60-80 years with lung adenocarcinoma. Sequencing was performed on FFPE minimally invasive lung adenocarcinoma tissue. This chain joins TRBV27 and TRBJ2-3, with D unclear. The CDR3 DNA reads as TGTGCCAGCAGAGAGACGGCCACAGATACGCAGTATTTT. Its protein is CASRETATDTQYF.